Reported below is one TCR beta chain. Its antigen is not known. The entry originates in a study of CD8+CD57+ T cells in acquired aplastic anemia. Those patients picked for sequencing had displayed CD8+CD57+ cell expansion on flow cytometry. Acquired aplastic anemia of severe grade affected all patients. Genomic DNA templated the TCR beta VDJ and CDR3 profiling. TCRdb independently ran MiXCR on the reads; one entry per CDR3 protein. The sample holds 150,000 or so distinct CDR3 sequences, about 50% seen once. Notes on the study in general: Statistical testing detected no significant gap in CD8+ Simpson's diversity between patients and controls. Some 28 CD8+ CDR3 sequences occurred in both the patients and the controls.

The V and J ends lost 8 bases and 1 base, in that order; junction bases with no gene match: 10. Germline assignment: CDR1 WNHNN and CDR2 SYGVQD (reference sequence). The CDR3 totals 15 residues. This chain uses TRBV10-1 with TRBJ2-5, with 7 nucleotides matching TRBD2. The material sequenced was sorted CD4+, CD8+, or CD8+CD57+ T cells (not recorded which) from PBMCs. This TCR came from a human donor with aplastic anemia. The CDR3 region has the DNA TGCGCCAGCGCCATGGGCGGGGGAACCCAAGAGACCCAGTACTTC. This translates into CASAMGGGTQETQYF.